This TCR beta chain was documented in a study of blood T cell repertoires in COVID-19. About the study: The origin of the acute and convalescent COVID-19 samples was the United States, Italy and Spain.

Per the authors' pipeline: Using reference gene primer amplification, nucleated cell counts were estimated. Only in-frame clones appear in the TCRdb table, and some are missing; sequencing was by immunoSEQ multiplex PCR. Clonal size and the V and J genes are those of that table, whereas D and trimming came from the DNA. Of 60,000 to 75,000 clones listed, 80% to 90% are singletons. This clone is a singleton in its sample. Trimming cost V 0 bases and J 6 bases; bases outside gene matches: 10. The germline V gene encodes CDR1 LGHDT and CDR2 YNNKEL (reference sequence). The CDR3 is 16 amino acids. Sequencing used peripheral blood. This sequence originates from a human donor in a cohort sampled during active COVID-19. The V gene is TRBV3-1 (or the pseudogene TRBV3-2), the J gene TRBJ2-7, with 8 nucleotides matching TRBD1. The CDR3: CASSQDLSTGEAEQYF. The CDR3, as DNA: TGTGCCAGCAGCCAAGATCTTTCGACAGGGGAAGCCGAGCAGTACTTC.